Listed below are T cell receptor beta chains from one sample, sequenced in a study of molecular identifiers for immune sequencing clone quantification. In TCRdb, the PCR reads were re-called with MiXCR into one record per CDR3 protein. The sample contains approximately 41,000 distinct CDR3 sequences, about 19% of which appear only once. The sample comprised naive CD8+ T cells from blood, with Jurkat cell RNA spiked in. Receptors were obtained from a human donor in good health. Some libraries in this study had Jurkat cell RNA spiked in. Each CDR3 is given with its conserved first and last residue. A D gene is named only where the DNA matches it firmly. Clone size, where shown, is once, few, many, or a class for clones that have expanded.

j_call	v_call	d_call	clone_size	cdr3_aa	cdr3_nt
TRBJ2-5	TRBV3-1	NA	few	CASTNWNQGTQYF	TGTGCCAGCACCAATTGGAACCAAGGGACCCAGTACTTC
TRBJ2-7	TRBV6-2/TRBV6-3	NA	many	CASSYDTRTGPSYEQYF	TGTGCCAGCAGTTACGATACGAGGACGGGGCCTTCCTACGAGCAGTACTTC
TRBJ1-1	TRBV4-1	NA	many	CASSREVQGLNTEAFF	TGCGCCAGCAGCCGGGAAGTACAGGGACTGAACACTGAAGCTTTCTTT
TRBJ2-2	TRBV24-1	NA	NA	CATSREGTGELFF	TGTGCCACCAGTCGGGAAGGGACCGGGGAGCTGTTTTTT
TRBJ1-5	TRBV28	NA	many	CASSFRGGGGNQPQHF	TGTGCCAGCAGTTTTCGGGGTGGTGGAGGCAATCAGCCCCAGCATTTT
TRBJ2-7	TRBV30	NA	many	CAWSGQSYEQYF	TGTGCCTGGAGTGGGCAGTCCTACGAGCAGTACTTC
TRBJ1-1	TRBV7-9	NA	many	CASFGEDTEAFF	TGTGCCAGCTTCGGTGAGGACACTGAAGCTTTCTTT
TRBJ2-7	TRBV29-1	TRBD2	many	CSVEDGREGLYEQYF	TGCAGCGTTGAAGATGGGCGGGAGGGCCTATACGAGCAGTACTTC
TRBJ2-7	TRBV10-3	TRBD1	many	CAISESHRGAYEQYF	TGTGCCATCAGTGAGTCGCACAGGGGGGCCTACGAGCAGTACTTC
TRBJ2-7	TRBV20-1	TRBD2	many	CRATSGGTYEQYF	TGCAGAGCAACTAGCGGTGGTACCTACGAGCAGTACTTC
TRBJ1-4	TRBV6-5	NA	NA	CASTSGPGEKLFF	TGTGCCAGCACCTCAGGCCCGGGTGAAAAACTGTTTTTT
TRBJ2-7	TRBV4-2	NA	many	CASSQLAASSYEQYF	TGTGCCAGCAGCCAACTTGCCGCGAGCTCCTACGAGCAGTACTTC
TRBJ2-7	TRBV7-9	TRBD2	once	CASSTSLREGPYEQYF	TGTGCCAGCAGCACGTCTTTGCGGGAGGGGCCCTACGAGCAGTACTTC
TRBJ2-5	TRBV12-3/TRBV12-4	TRBD2	many	CASSLSVAGGQETQYF	TGTGCCAGCAGTTTGTCGGTAGCGGGGGGACAAGAGACCCAGTACTTC
TRBJ1-1	TRBV6-2/TRBV6-3	NA	many	CASTLTEAIEAFF	TGTGCCAGCACCCTTACAGAGGCGATTGAAGCTTTCTTT
TRBJ2-3	TRBV13	NA	many	CASSSQRGGVTDTQYF	TGTGCCAGCAGCTCACAAAGGGGGGGCGTAACAGATACGCAGTATTTT
TRBJ2-2	TRBV15	TRBD1	many	CATSRETAGGPGGELFF	TGTGCCACCAGCAGAGAAACCGCAGGGGGCCCGGGCGGGGAGCTGTTTTTC
TRBJ2-3	TRBV19	NA	NA	CASWAGTDTRYF	TGTGCCAGCTGGGCGGGCACAGATACGCGGTATTTT